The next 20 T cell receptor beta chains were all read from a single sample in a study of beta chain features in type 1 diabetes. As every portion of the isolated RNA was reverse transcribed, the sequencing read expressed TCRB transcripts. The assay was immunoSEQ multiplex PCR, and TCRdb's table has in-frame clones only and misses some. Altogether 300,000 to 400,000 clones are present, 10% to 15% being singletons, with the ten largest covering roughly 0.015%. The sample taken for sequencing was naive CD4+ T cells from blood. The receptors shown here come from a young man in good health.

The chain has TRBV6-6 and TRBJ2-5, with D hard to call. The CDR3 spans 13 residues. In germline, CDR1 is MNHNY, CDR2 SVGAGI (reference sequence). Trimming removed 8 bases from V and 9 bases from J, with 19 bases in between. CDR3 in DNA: TGTGCCAGCGGATCTGTAGGCCAGGCAGCCCAGTACTTC. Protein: CASGSVGQAAQYF.

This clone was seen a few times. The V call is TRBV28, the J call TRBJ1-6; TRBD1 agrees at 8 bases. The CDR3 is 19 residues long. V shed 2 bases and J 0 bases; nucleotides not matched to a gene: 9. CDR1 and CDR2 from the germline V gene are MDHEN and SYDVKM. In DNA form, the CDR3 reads TGTGCCAGCAGTTTAGGGACAGGCGATCCTAGCTCCTATAATTCACCCCTCCACTTT. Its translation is CASSLGTGDPSSYNSPLHF.

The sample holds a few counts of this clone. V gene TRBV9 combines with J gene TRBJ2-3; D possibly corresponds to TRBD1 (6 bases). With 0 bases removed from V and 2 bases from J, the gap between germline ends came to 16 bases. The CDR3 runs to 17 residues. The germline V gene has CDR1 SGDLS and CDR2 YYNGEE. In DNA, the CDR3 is TGTGCCAGCAGCGTAGGATGGGGGCCAAGAATCACAGATACGCAGTATTTT. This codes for CASSVGWGPRITDTQYF.

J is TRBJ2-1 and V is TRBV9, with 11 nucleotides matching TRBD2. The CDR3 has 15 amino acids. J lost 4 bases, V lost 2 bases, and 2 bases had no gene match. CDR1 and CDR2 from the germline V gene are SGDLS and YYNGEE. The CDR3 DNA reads TGTGCCAGCAGCGTGACTAGCGGGAATTACAATGAGCAGTTCTTC. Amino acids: CASSVTSGNYNEQFF.

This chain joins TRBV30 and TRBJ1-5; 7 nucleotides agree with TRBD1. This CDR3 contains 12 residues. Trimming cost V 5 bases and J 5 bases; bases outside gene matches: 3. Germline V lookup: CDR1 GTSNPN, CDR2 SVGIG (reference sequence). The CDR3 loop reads CAWGQGDQPQHF. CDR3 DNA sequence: TGTGCCTGGGGGCAGGGGGATCAGCCCCAGCATTTT.

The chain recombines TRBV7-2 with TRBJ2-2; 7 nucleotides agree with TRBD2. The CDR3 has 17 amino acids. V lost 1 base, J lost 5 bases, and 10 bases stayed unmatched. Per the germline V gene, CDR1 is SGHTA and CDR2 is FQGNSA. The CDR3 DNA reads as TGTGCCAGCAGCTTAGAATCCGGGACTACAATTACCGGGGAGCTGTTTTTT. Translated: CASSLESGTTITGELFF.

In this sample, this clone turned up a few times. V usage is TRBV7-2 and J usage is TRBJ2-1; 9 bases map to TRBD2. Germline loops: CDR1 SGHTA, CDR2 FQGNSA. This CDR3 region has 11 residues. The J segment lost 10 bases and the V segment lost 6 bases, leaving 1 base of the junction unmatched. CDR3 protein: CASRAGGEQFF. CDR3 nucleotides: TGTGCCAGCAGAGCGGGGGGCGAGCAGTTCTTC.

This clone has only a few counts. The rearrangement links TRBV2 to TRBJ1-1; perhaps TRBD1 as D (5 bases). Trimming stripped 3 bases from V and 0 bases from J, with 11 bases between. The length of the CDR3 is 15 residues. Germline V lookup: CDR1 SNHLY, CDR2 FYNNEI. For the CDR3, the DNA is TGTGCCAGCAGTGATACTTACAGGATGAACACTGAAGCTTTCTTT. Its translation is CASSDTYRMNTEAFF.

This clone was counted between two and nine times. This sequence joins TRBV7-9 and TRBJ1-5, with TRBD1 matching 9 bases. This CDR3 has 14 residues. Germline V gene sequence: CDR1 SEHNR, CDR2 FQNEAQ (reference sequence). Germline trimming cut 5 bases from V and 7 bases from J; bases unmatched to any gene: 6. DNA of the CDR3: TGTGCCAGCAGCCCCCGGACAGGGGAACAGCCCCAGCATTTT. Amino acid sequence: CASSPRTGEQPQHF.

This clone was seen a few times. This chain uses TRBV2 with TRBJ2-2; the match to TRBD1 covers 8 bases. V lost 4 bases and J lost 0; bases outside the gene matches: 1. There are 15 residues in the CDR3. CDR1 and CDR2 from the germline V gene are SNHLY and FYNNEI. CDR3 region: CASSADRANTGELFF. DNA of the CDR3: TGTGCCAGCAGTGCGGACAGGGCGAACACCGGGGAGCTGTTTTTT.

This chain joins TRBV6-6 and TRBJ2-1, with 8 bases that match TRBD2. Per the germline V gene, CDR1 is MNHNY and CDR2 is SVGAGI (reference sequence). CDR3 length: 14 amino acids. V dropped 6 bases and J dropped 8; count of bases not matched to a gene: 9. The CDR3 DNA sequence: TGTGCCAGCAGGCCGGGGGGGGCCGTACATGAGCAGTTCTTC. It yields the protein CASRPGGAVHEQFF.

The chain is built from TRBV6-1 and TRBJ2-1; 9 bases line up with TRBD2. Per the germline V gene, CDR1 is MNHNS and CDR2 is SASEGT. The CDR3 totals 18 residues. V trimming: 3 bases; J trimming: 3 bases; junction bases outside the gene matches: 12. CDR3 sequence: CASSERPGSGGLYNEQFF. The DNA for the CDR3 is TGTGCCAGCAGTGAGCGCCCCGGTAGCGGGGGCCTCTACAATGAGCAGTTCTTC.

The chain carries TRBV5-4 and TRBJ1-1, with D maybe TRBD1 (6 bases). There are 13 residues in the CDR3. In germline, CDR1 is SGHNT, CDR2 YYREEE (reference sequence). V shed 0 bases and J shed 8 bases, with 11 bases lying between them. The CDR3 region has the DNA TGTGCCAGCAGCTTGGACAGGGCTTCCGAAGCTTTCTTT. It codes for CASSLDRASEAFF.

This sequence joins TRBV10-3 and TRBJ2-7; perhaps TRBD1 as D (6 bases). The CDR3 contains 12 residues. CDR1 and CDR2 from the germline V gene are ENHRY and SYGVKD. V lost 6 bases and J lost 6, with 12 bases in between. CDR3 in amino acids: CAISPLGAEQYF. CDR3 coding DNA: TGTGCCATCAGCCCTTTGGGGGCCGAGCAGTACTTC.

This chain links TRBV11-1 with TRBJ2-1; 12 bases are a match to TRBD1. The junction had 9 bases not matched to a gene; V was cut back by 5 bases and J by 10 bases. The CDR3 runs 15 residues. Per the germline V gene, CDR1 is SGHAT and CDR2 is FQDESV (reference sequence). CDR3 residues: CASSPRDRGRGEQFF. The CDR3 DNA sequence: TGTGCCAGCAGCCCACGGGACAGGGGGCGTGGGGAGCAGTTCTTC.

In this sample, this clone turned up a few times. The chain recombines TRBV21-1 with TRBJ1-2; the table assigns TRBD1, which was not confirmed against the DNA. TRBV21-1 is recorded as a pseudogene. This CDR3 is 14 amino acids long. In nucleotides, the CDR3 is TGTGCCAGCAGCAAATCAGACAGCAACTATGGCTACACCTTC. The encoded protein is CASSKSDSNYGYTF.

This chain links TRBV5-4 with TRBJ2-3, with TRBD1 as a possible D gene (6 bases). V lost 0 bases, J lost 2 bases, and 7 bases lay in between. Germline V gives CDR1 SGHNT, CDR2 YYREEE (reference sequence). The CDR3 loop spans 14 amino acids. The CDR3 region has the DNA TGTGCCAGCAGCTTGGGGACAGCCACAGATACGCAGTATTTT. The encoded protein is CASSLGTATDTQYF.

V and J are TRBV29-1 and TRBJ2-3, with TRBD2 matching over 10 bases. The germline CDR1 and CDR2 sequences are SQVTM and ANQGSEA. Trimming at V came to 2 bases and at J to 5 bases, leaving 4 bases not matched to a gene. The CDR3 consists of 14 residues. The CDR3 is CSVELAGVIDTQYF. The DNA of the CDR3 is TGCAGCGTTGAACTAGCGGGAGTTATAGATACGCAGTATTTT.

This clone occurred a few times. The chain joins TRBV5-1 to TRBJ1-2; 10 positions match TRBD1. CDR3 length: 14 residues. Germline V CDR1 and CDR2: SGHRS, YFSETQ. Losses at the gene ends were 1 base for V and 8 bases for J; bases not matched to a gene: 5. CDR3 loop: CASSLRDRGRGYTF. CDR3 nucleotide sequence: TGCGCCAGCAGCTTGCGGGACAGGGGACGAGGCTACACCTTC.

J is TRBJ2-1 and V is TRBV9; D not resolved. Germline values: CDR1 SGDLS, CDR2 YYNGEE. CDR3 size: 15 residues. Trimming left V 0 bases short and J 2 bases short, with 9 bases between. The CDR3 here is CASSVVSSPYNEQFF. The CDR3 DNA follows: TGTGCCAGCAGCGTAGTTAGCTCCCCCTACAATGAGCAGTTCTTC.